Described below is a single TCR beta chain sequence and its context. V was clipped by 3 bases and J by 9 bases, with 9 bases between them. The germline CDR1 and CDR2 sequences are MDHEN and SYDVKM. The CDR3 is made up of 12 amino acids. As originally analysed: Reference gene primer amplification gave estimated nucleated cell counts. Measured with immunoSEQ multiplex PCR; TCRdb has only the in-frame clones, and not every one. The V and J calls and the clone size are those of that table, but D and trimming were determined from the DNA. The repertoire holds a few hundred thousand clones, with roughly 85% as singletons. The entry originates in a study of blood T cell repertoires in COVID-19. Study summary: T cells, B-cell-depleted T cells, or PBMCs provided the cDNA or gDNA that served as material.

The sequenced sample consisted of peripheral blood. The rearrangement links TRBV28 to TRBJ1-3; D is undetermined. This TCR was recovered from a man between 45 and 60 years old with active or convalescent COVID-19. CDR3 loop: CASSFGEGTIYF. CDR3 in DNA: TGTGCCAGCAGTTTTGGGGAGGGCACCATATATTTT.